A selection of T cell receptor beta chains follows, all from one sample in a study of response to subunit inactivated influenza vaccine. TCRdb reprocessed the RT-PCR reads with MiXCR, giving one entry per CDR3 protein. The table records roughly 570,000 distinct CDR3 sequences, 13% to 15% of them present only once. Sample: PBMCs from blood, taken 11 to 12 days after vaccination. Receptors were obtained from a man aged 45-60 years who received an inactivated influenza vaccine. The CDR3 runs from the conserved cysteine through the conserved F or W. Fields, in order: D gene, J gene, V gene, clone size, CDR3 protein, CDR3 DNA. D genes are given only for firm matches. Clone size is not always given. Where it is, it says once, few, many or a class for expanded clones.

D: .
J: TRBJ2-2
V: TRBV29-1
size: .
CDR3: CSVEVEGYTGELFF
DNA: TGCAGCGTTGAAGTTGAGGGGTACACCGGGGAGCTGTTTTTT

D: .
J: TRBJ2-5
V: TRBV5-6
size: many
CDR3: CASSWVWLETQYF
DNA: TGTGCCAGCAGCTGGGTATGGTTAGAGACCCAGTACTTC

D: .
J: TRBJ2-7
V: TRBV5-1
size: few
CDR3: CASSMGAYEQYF
DNA: TGCGCCAGCAGCATGGGGGCGTACGAGCAGTACTTC

D: .
J: TRBJ2-3
V: TRBV5-1
size: .
CDR3: CASSLGGPLSGRDTQYF
DNA: TGCGCCAGCAGCCTTGGAGGGCCGTTGTCGGGGCGGGATACGCAGTATTTT

D: .
J: TRBJ2-5
V: TRBV11-2
size: few
CDR3: CASSAEASVQETQYF
DNA: TGTGCCAGCAGCGCCGAGGCTAGCGTTCAAGAGACCCAGTACTTC

D: .
J: TRBJ1-2
V: TRBV28
size: .
CDR3: CAAHGVSGYTF
DNA: TGTGCCGCCCATGGCGTGTCGGGCTACACCTTC

D: TRBD1
J: TRBJ2-5
V: TRBV5-5
size: .
CDR3: CASSWGQGVQETQYF
DNA: TGTGCCAGCAGCTGGGGACAGGGCGTTCAAGAGACCCAGTACTTC

D: TRBD2
J: TRBJ2-1
V: TRBV9
size: once
CDR3: CASSVGPSGRGNEQFF
DNA: TGTGCCAGCAGCGTAGGTCCGAGCGGGAGGGGCAATGAGCAGTTCTTC

D: .
J: TRBJ1-1
V: TRBV6-5
size: many
CDR3: CASSYGVAGRRNTEAFF
DNA: TGTGCCAGCAGTTATGGGGTTGCAGGTCGACGGAACACTGAAGCTTTCTTT

D: .
J: TRBJ2-1
V: TRBV7-9
size: .
CDR3: CASSWGLLTEQFF
DNA: TGTGCCAGCAGCTGGGGACTGCTGACTGAGCAGTTCTTC

D: .
J: TRBJ2-7
V: TRBV12-3/TRBV12-4
size: many
CDR3: CASSFSGFIEQYF
DNA: TGTGCCAGCAGTTTTTCAGGATTTATCGAGCAGTACTTC

D: TRBD2
J: TRBJ2-3
V: TRBV7-9
size: few
CDR3: CASSFHEREGQYF
DNA: TGTGCCAGCAGCTTTCATGAGCGGGAGGGGCAGTATTTT

D: .
J: TRBJ1-6
V: TRBV7-6
size: few
CDR3: CASSLESSSYNSPLHF
DNA: TGTGCCAGCAGCTTAGAATCGAGCTCCTATAATTCACCCCTCCACTTT

D: TRBD2
J: TRBJ2-3
V: TRBV20-1
size: .
CDR3: CSATLAGTDTQYF
DNA: TGCAGTGCCACCCTAGCGGGCACAGATACGCAGTATTTT

D: .
J: TRBJ2-4
V: TRBV4-1
size: .
CDR3: CASSQDRSWDIQYF
DNA: TGCGCCAGCAGCCAAGATAGGTCTTGGGACATTCAGTACTTC